These T cell receptor beta chains were read from a single sample in a study of blood T cell repertoires in COVID-19. Clones were read by immunoSEQ multiplex PCR, and TCRdb kept only the in-frame ones, dropping some. The sample yields 350,000 to 400,000 clones, 75% to 90% seen once. Material: peripheral blood. Receptors were obtained from a woman in her sixties with COVID-19, enrolled during active disease. Each CDR3 is given without its conserved first and last residue.

cdr3_aa v_call
ASSQELAGPNYEQY TRBV3-1/TRBV3-2
ASSDPGLGEKLF TRBV10-2
ASRTSSGTGYGYT TRBV2
ASSELGQQPQH TRBV2
ARGQAGIYNEQF TRBV5-8
ASSLVWGGATEAF TRBV7-2
AWRGKGASNTEAF TRBV30
ATRGTAYSNQPQH TRBV24-1
ASSPQTNSNQPQH TRBV18
ASRYRDRDFDT TRBV6-2/TRBV6-3
ASSWTYQETQY TRBV27
ASRDRPDREGYT TRBV19
ASSKGTGIGNTIY TRBV5-8
ASSLGGLRTYNEQF TRBV5-1
ASSRLPPTPRKVHEQY TRBV7-9
ASARKETQY TRBV6-5
ASSESRGAEAF TRBV10-2
ASSSPGQRATNEKLF TRBV5-5
ASSSGEADEQY TRBV7-9
ASSLDDRTVYDYGYT TRBV7-9
SAIRNTEAF TRBV20-1
ASSLGRLRDSNQPQH TRBV7-2
ASSPGQVKGTQY TRBV18
ASSSYLGDTQY TRBV2
ASSPAERTQY TRBV7-2
ASSQSGRANYGYT TRBV14
ASTSLGGRNTIY TRBV6-5
ASSWDRGTGELF TRBV7-2
ASSLDRGNTEAF TRBV19
AARIGGVADTQY TRBV10-3
ASSSYRGPDYTIY TRBV13
ASSLRPGGTDTQY TRBV5-5
ASSPRWQGYGYT TRBV3-1/TRBV3-2
ASSQGLAGGLAKNIQY TRBV4-1
ASKVTDNSPLH TRBV4-2
ASSSGLAGVTYEQY TRBV7-7
ASSIDSYNEQF TRBV19
ASRTQGNAEAF TRBV19
ASSYSTGYHEQF TRBV6-5
AWSGRQDGNEKLF TRBV30
ASSPGWTGHEQF TRBV7-3
ASGVWVLASGGASTDTQY TRBV2
ASSLGPRGNSPLH TRBV27
ASRVRGGGTEAF TRBV6-5
ASSSYRVADTQY TRBV7-2
ASTPRGQGAWNEQF TRBV19
ASSLGQGRVYEQY TRBV5-1
ASSPRGAAYEQY TRBV9
ATSASGGADTQY TRBV24-1
ASSDRGPQETQY TRBV5-4
ASSWGQANTEAF TRBV5-4
ASSLDQGTDTQY TRBV5-1
ASSLVRGGTGELF TRBV5-1
ASSLELAGGFGEQF TRBV5-5
ASSGGAANEQF TRBV5-1
ASSLESGVGVSTEAF TRBV11-3
ATARPPRGSDTQY TRBV15
ASSLRLAGAYQETQY TRBV5-8